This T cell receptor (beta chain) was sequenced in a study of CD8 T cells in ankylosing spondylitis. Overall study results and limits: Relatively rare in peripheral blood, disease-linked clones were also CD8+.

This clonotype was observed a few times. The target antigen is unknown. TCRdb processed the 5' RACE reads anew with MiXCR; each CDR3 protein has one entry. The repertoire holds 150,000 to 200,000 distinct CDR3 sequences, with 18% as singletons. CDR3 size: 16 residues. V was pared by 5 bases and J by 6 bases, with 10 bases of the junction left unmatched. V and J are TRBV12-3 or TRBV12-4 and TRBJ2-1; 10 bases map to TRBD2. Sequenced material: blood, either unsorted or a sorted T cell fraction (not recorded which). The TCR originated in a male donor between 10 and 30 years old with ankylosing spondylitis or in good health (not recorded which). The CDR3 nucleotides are TGTGCCAGCAGTCACCTCGGGACTAGCGTCCCCAATGAGCAGTTCTTC. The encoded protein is CASSHLGTSVPNEQFF.